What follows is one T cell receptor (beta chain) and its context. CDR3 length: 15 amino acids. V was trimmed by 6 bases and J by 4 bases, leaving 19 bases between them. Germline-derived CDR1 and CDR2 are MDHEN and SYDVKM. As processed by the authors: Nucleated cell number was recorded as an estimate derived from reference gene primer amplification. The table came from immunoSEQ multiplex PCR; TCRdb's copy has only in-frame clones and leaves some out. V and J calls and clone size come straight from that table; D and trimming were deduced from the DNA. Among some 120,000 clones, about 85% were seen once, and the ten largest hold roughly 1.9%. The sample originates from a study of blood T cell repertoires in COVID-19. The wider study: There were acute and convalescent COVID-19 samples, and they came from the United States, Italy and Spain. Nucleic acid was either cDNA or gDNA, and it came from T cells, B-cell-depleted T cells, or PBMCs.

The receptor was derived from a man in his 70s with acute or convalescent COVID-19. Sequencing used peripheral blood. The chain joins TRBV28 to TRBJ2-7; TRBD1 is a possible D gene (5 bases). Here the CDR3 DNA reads TGTGCCAGCAGCCTAGGGGATATCCTATCTTACGAGCAGTACTTC. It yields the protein CASSLGDILSYEQYF.